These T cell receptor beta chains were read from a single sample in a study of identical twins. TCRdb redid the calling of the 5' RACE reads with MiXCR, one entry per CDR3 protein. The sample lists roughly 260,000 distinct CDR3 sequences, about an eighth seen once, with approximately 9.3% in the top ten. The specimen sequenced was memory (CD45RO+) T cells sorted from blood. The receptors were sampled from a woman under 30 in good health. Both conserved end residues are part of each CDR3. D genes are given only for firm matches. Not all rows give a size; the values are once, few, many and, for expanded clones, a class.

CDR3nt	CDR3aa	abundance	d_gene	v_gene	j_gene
TGTGCCAGCAGCTCCAGAGGCGGTGGGGCCAACGTCCTGACTTTC	CASSSRGGGANVLTF	few	-	TRBV7-9	TRBJ2-6
TGTGCCTGGAGTCGCCATAACACTGAAGCTTTCTTT	CAWSRHNTEAFF	few	-	TRBV30	TRBJ1-1
TGCGCCAGCAGCTTTTCTAGCGGGTCCTACGAGCAGTACTTC	CASSFSSGSYEQYF	few	TRBD2	TRBV5-1	TRBJ2-7
TGTGCCAGCAGCCCAGACTTTAACACCGGGGAGCTGTTTTTT	CASSPDFNTGELFF	few	-	TRBV7-3	TRBJ2-2
TGCAGCTTACGGACAGGGCTTCGGGTGAACACTGAAGCTTTCTTT	CSLRTGLRVNTEAFF	many	TRBD1	TRBV29-1	TRBJ1-1
TGTGCCAGCAGTTACTCCAACGGGGGAGGAAGCTACGAGCAGTACTTC	CASSYSNGGGSYEQYF	few	-	TRBV28	TRBJ2-7
TGCGCCAGCAGCAGCTCTCTTCACGGTAATGAAAATCTGTTTTTT	CASSSSLHGNENLFF	-	-	TRBV4-3	TRBJ1-4
TGTGCCAGCAAATACGACAGGGGGTCGAACGAGCAGTACTTC	CASKYDRGSNEQYF	few	TRBD1	TRBV19	TRBJ2-7
TGCGCCAGCAGCTTCTTAGCGGTAGGAAATGAGCAGTTCTTC	CASSFLAVGNEQFF	few	-	TRBV5-1	TRBJ2-1
TGTGCCAGCAGCTTAGCGGTACGGGGGTCTTACGAGCAGTACTTC	CASSLAVRGSYEQYF	few	-	TRBV7-2	TRBJ2-7
TGTGCCAGCAGTTATCTAGCGCTAACCGGGGAGCTGTTTTTT	CASSYLALTGELFF	-	-	TRBV27	TRBJ2-2
TGTGCCAGCATCGGGGACAGTCAAGGACCCACGCAGTATTTT	CASIGDSQGPTQYF	once	TRBD1	TRBV28	TRBJ2-3
TGCAGTGCTAGTTCAGGTCTGACAGACGACGAGCAGTACTTC	CSASSGLTDDEQYF	few	-	TRBV20-1	TRBJ2-7
TGTGCCAGCAGTTTATCTCTCGATGGAGGGGGTGGAATAAATGAAAAACTGTTTTTT	CASSLSLDGGGGINEKLFF	-	-	TRBV27	TRBJ1-4
TGCAGTGTTGGGAGGGTTAGCGGGAGGACCTACGAGCAGTACTTC	CSVGRVSGRTYEQYF	-	TRBD2	TRBV20-1	TRBJ2-7
TGTGCCAGCAGCCAGCGGTTACAAGAGACCCAGTACTTC	CASSQRLQETQYF	few	-	TRBV4-2	TRBJ2-5
TGCAGTGCTAGTTTGCGCCGCACAGATACGCAGTATTTT	CSASLRRTDTQYF	few	-	TRBV20-1	TRBJ2-3
TGTGCCAGCAGCTTCACTAGTTCCTACGAGCAGTACTTC	CASSFTSSYEQYF	-	-	TRBV7-2	TRBJ2-7
TGTGCCAGCAGTCCCCGGACAGGTTATCTGAATGAGCAGTTCTTC	CASSPRTGYLNEQFF	few	TRBD1	TRBV6-2/TRBV6-3	TRBJ2-1
TGTGCCAGCAGTGAAGCTTCTGGCGGGCCGCCACAAGAGACCCAGTACTTC	CASSEASGGPPQETQYF	-	-	TRBV2	TRBJ2-5
TGCGCCAGCAGACCACTCGCGTCCGTGAATGAGCAGTTCTTC	CASRPLASVNEQFF	-	-	TRBV5-1	TRBJ2-1
TGCAGTGCTAGAGATAGCCTCTCGGGGGAAAAACTGTTTTTT	CSARDSLSGEKLFF	-	-	TRBV20-1	TRBJ1-4
TGTGCCAGCAGCGCTAGCGGGGGCACCTACGAGCAGTACTTC	CASSASGGTYEQYF	-	TRBD2	TRBV9	TRBJ2-7
TGCAGTGCTAGCCCCCCCTACAGCGGGGAAAAACTGTTTTTT	CSASPPYSGEKLFF	few	-	TRBV20-1	TRBJ1-4
TGTGCCAGCAGTTCCCGCTCGGGCGTAAACATTCAGTACTTC	CASSSRSGVNIQYF	many	-	TRBV12-3/TRBV12-4	TRBJ2-4
TGTGCCAGCAGTGAAGAGACAGGGACGAATGGCTACACCTTC	CASSEETGTNGYTF	few	TRBD1	TRBV2	TRBJ1-2
TGTGCCATCAGCCAGGGGAATGAAGCTTTCTTT	CAISQGNEAFF	few	-	TRBV10-3	TRBJ1-1
TGTGCCAGCAGTATAGACGACAGGGTGTCATCCCACACCGGGGAGCTGTTTTTT	CASSIDDRVSSHTGELFF	few	TRBD1	TRBV6-2/TRBV6-3	TRBJ2-2
TGTGCCACCAGCAGAGGTAGTTCTCGGCGGGAGGGCCCTCAGGAGACCCAGTACTTC	CATSRGSSRREGPQETQYF	-	TRBD2	TRBV15	TRBJ2-5
TGTGCCAGCAGTAAGACTAGCGGGAGCTACGAGCAGTACTTC	CASSKTSGSYEQYF	many	TRBD2	TRBV6-1	TRBJ2-7
TGTGCCAGCGTGAAGGGCCAACACACAGATACGCAGTATTTT	CASVKGQHTDTQYF	many	-	TRBV11-2	TRBJ2-3
TGTGCCAGCAGCTTACCTGGACAGTCCTACAATGAGCAGTTCTTC	CASSLPGQSYNEQFF	-	-	TRBV7-9	TRBJ2-1
TGTGCCAGCTGGACAGGGGTCTACGAGCAGTACTTC	CASWTGVYEQYF	few	TRBD1	TRBV6-5	TRBJ2-7
TGTGCCAGCAGCTTAGGTGCTTTGCGGTTCTTC	CASSLGALRFF	few	-	TRBV7-9	TRBJ2-1
TGCAGTGCTAGAGAGGCCGGCGGCCACTCCTACAATGAGCAGTTCTTC	CSAREAGGHSYNEQFF	few	-	TRBV20-1	TRBJ2-1
TGCGCCAGCAGCTTGTTGTTGGGGGCCAACGTCCTGACTTTC	CASSLLLGANVLTF	many	-	TRBV5-1	TRBJ2-6
TGTGCCAGCAAGGGCTCGATTCACAATGAGCAGTTCTTC	CASKGSIHNEQFF	many	-	TRBV5-4	TRBJ2-1
TGCAGTGTCGATGGGGGGCCCAATCAGCCCCAGCATTTT	CSVDGGPNQPQHF	-	-	TRBV20-1	TRBJ1-5
TGTGCCAGTAGTGCCCGGGACACCTCCTACGAGCAGTACTTC	CASSARDTSYEQYF	-	-	TRBV19	TRBJ2-7
TGTGCCATCAGTGAGGGCGAAGCTGAAGCTTTCTTT	CAISEGEAEAFF	-	-	TRBV10-3	TRBJ1-1
TGTGCCAGCAGCCAAAGCGGGAGTAGTGATACGCAGTATTTT	CASSQSGSSDTQYF	-	TRBD2	TRBV9	TRBJ2-3
TGTGCCAGCAGTTACGGGATCTGGCCCCACTACGAGCAGTACTTC	CASSYGIWPHYEQYF	-	-	TRBV6-5	TRBJ2-7
TGTGCCAGCAGCTACCGAATGGGGGGATTAGAGACCCAGTACTTC	CASSYRMGGLETQYF	few	-	TRBV6-5	TRBJ2-5
TGTGCCAGCGACAGATCCTACGAGCAGTACTTC	CASDRSYEQYF	-	-	TRBV2	TRBJ2-7
TGTGCCAGCAGTGGACAGGGTCAGGCTCAGCCCCAGCATTTT	CASSGQGQAQPQHF	few	TRBD1	TRBV12-3/TRBV12-4	TRBJ1-5